This TCR beta chain was captured by sequencing in a study of radiotherapy plus CTLA-4 blockade in lung cancer. Study-wide background: Objective responses were documented in around a sixth of patients, with disease control in about 28%. Findings of the study overall: Researchers report tumor-derived TCR clones expanding in blood after radiotherapy plus ipilimumab. Increased serum interferon-beta after radiation also reportedly predicted response strongly.

Those patients who had chemo-refractory metastatic non-small-cell lung cancer were given focal radiation along with CTLA-4 blockade through ipilimumab. With V trimmed by 4 bases and J by 3 bases, 7 bases remained unmatched. This CDR3 contains 14 residues. In germline, CDR1 is SGHDT, CDR2 YYEEEE. With respect to this clone: Its antigen is unknown.

The assay was immunoSEQ multiplex PCR, and TCRdb's table has in-frame clones only and misses some. The data show around 30,000 clones, roughly 79% seen once. The sequencing used peripheral blood, collected from a patient treated with radiotherapy plus ipilimumab. The chain combines TRBV5-6 with TRBJ2-7, with 7 bases lining up with TRBD1. This clonotype was sampled from a human donor with non-small cell lung cancer that progressed on radiotherapy plus ipilimumab. The CDR3 DNA reads as TGTGCCAGCAGCCCACGGGACAGAGACTACGAGCAGTACTTC. It encodes CASSPRDRDYEQYF.